This T cell receptor beta chain was found in a study of blood T cells in healthy people across ages. The study, taken as a whole, reports: Aged donors had fewer naive CD4+ cells and lower diversity than long-lived donors. A conclusive naive versus antigen-experienced comparison was prevented by the unsorted PBMCs.

A second PCR, run for about 7 to 11 cycles, used a sample-barcoded 5' primer plus a J-beta primer mix. Sequencing of every sample gave 3 million or more CDR3-containing paired-end reads. TCRdb reprocessed the 5' RACE reads via MiXCR and lists one record per CDR3 protein. The table has around 500,000 distinct CDR3 sequences, about 28% seen once. This clonotype showed up many times. What it binds is not known. CDR3 length: 17 residues. CDR1 is SEHNR, CDR2 FQNEAQ, per germline (reference sequence). Trimming removed 5 bases from V and 5 bases from J; junction bases left unmatched: 14. These data were also reused for a study on T cells of mothers and their children.

The V call is TRBV7-9, the J call TRBJ2-1; 8 nucleotides match TRBD2. The clonotype originates from a boy aged 2 to 9 in good health. Input material: blood. As DNA, the CDR3 is TGTGCCAGCAGCCCACAGCCTCTAGCGGGCGTCCACAATGAGCAGTTCTTC. Encoded protein: CASSPQPLAGVHNEQFF.